This T cell receptor beta chain emerged from a study of shared clonotypes between healthy human individuals. The CDR3 length is 14 residues. Germline CDR1 reads KGHSH; CDR2 reads LQKENI. Trimming took 3 bases from V and 9 from J, leaving 15 bases between them. Naive CD45RA+ and memory CD45RA-negative subsets were split from CD4+ cells. Sequenced by immunoSEQ multiplex PCR; TCRdb stores in-frame clones only, minus some. The sample yields 2.3 million or so clones, 85% to 95% seen once. Material: naive CD4+ T cells from PBMCs. Subset: CD45RA+ positively selected. The sequence was obtained from a man aged 18 to 29 in good health. Some clones in this sample may be carry-over from other donors' samples. The rearrangement uses TRBV18 and TRBJ2-1; perhaps TRBD2 as D (6 bases). This CDR3 is CASSPVQVGGEQFF. The CDR3 bases are TGTGCCAGCTCACCGGTACAGGTGGGGGGTGAGCAGTTCTTC.